The 5 T cell receptor beta chains reported below all come from one sample, sequenced in a study of vaccination and CD4 T cells after COVID-19. Treatment reported: roughly 10-day PBMC culture with coronavirus spike peptide pools or control peptides (ViraFEST assay). The study sequenced cultured CD4+ T cell DNA using the Oncomine TCR Beta short-read assay. TCRdb passed the PCR reads through MiXCR, listing each CDR3 protein once. The repertoire has about 20,000 distinct CDR3 sequences, roughly 50% of them found once; the top ten carry roughly 15%. These receptors lack a known antigen. Source: CD4+ T cells from blood, cultured in vitro, taken before SARS-CoV-2 vaccination. These receptors were taken from a human donor who had recovered from COVID-19.

The rearrangement links TRBV7-8 to TRBJ2-3, with 14 bases matching TRBD2. The CDR3 is 17 residues long. With 4 bases clipped from V and 4 bases from J, the junction kept 7 bases outside the gene matches. Germline assignment: CDR1 SGHVS and CDR2 FQNEAQ. Here the CDR3 DNA reads TGTGCCAGCAGCTGGCAGGGACTAGCGGGAGCTGCAGATACGCAGTATTTT. Its protein product is CASSWQGLAGAADTQYF.

The V and J genes are TRBV28 and TRBJ1-1; unclear D gene. The CDR3 has 14 amino acids. CDR1 is MDHEN, CDR2 SYDVKM, per germline. The V gene lost 2 bases and the J gene lost 1 base, with 8 bases spanning the gap. As DNA, the CDR3 is TGTGCCAGCAGTTTAGTACAGAAGAACACTGAAGCTTTCTTT. This gives the protein CASSLVQKNTEAFF.

The chain carries TRBV4-3 and TRBJ1-1; D might be TRBD1 (6 bases). V lost 2 bases and J lost 5, with 12 bases in between. Germline V gene lookup returns CDR1 LGHNA and CDR2 YSLEER. CDR3 length equals 14 residues. This CDR3 is CASSQMTGGTEAFF. CDR3 sequence (DNA): TGCGCCAGCAGCCAAATGACAGGCGGTACTGAAGCTTTCTTT.

The rearrangement joins TRBV7-2 to TRBJ2-3; perhaps TRBD2 as D (5 bases). The CDR3 is made up of 15 amino acids. V lost 1 base to trimming and J lost 2 bases, with 10 bases between them. Germline CDR1 and CDR2: SGHTA and FQGNSA. In nucleotides, the CDR3 is TGTGCCAGCAGCTTAGGACTACAAGACACAGATACGCAGTATTTT. Translated, it gives CASSLGLQDTDTQYF. Combining the CDR3 with reference TRBV7-2 and TRBJ2-3 gives the whole variable domain GAGVSQSPSNKVTEKGKDVELRCDPISGHTALYWYRQSLGQGLEFLIYFQGNSAPDKSGLPSDRFSAERTGGSVSTLTIQRTQQEDSAVYLCASSLGLQDTDTQYFGPGTRLTVL.

The chain carries TRBV27 and TRBJ1-6; 9 nucleotides line up with TRBD1. The V gene end was trimmed by 5 bases and the J gene end by 7 bases; junction bases not matched to a gene: 6. Germline V gene lookup returns CDR1 MNHEY and CDR2 SMNVEV (reference sequence). The CDR3 covers 15 residues. This CDR3 is CASSPWTGDNSPLHF. Written as DNA, the CDR3 is TGTGCCAGCAGTCCATGGACAGGGGACAATTCACCCCTCCACTTT.